One and the same sample provided the 4 T cell receptor beta chains below, sequenced in a study of cytomegalovirus exposure and HLA in healthy donors. 60 Vbeta and 13 Jbeta primers were used in PCR. Profiled with immunoSEQ multiplex PCR; TCRdb holds only in-frame clones, not every one. This repertoire shows some 150,000 clones, approximately 83% found once; its top ten account for 1.5% to 1.7%. The sequencing input was PBMCs. These receptors were collected from a woman aged 18-30 years in good health and CMV-seronegative.

For this clone: The identical CDR3 is also encoded by other nucleotide sequences in the sample. V gene TRBV6-1 combines with J gene TRBJ2-5; D is possibly TRBD2 (6 bases). The CDR3 covers 13 residues. V lost 5 bases and J lost 5, with 12 bases in between. Germline loops: CDR1 MNHNS, CDR2 SASEGT. The CDR3 loop is CASSRDFQETQYF. CDR3 bases: TGTGCCAGCAGTCGGGACTTTCAGGAGACCCAGTACTTC.

The chain couples TRBV7-3 to TRBJ1-5; weak D call: TRBD1 (5 bases). V was shortened by 3 bases and J by 0 bases, with 9 bases between the two germline ends. The CDR3 consists of 15 residues. Germline lookup yields CDR1 SGHTA and CDR2 FQGTGA. The CDR3 loop reads CASSFLGHSNQPQHF. As DNA, the CDR3 is TGTGCCAGCAGCTTTCTCGGACATAGCAATCAGCCCCAGCATTTT.

This clone was seen a single time. This rearrangement joins TRBV9 to TRBJ2-6; TRBD1 might be the D (5 bases). CDR1 and CDR2 from the germline V gene are SGDLS and YYNGEE. Trimming pared 0 bases from V and 4 bases from J, leaving 17 bases between. The CDR3 extends over 18 amino acids. CDR3 nucleotides: TGTGCCAGCAGCGTAGGAACAGGAATACAATCGGGGGCCAACGTCCTGACTTTC. It yields the protein CASSVGTGIQSGANVLTF.

The rearrangement links TRBV7-9 to TRBJ2-7, with 10 bases matching TRBD2. The V gene's germline CDR1 is SEHNR and CDR2 FQNEAQ (reference sequence). This CDR3 is built from 15 residues. With 4 bases clipped from V and 4 bases from J, the junction kept 7 bases outside the gene matches. In DNA form, the CDR3 reads TGTGCCAGCAGCTCGGGGACTAGCGCCCATTACGAGCAGTACTTC. It codes for CASSSGTSAHYEQYF.